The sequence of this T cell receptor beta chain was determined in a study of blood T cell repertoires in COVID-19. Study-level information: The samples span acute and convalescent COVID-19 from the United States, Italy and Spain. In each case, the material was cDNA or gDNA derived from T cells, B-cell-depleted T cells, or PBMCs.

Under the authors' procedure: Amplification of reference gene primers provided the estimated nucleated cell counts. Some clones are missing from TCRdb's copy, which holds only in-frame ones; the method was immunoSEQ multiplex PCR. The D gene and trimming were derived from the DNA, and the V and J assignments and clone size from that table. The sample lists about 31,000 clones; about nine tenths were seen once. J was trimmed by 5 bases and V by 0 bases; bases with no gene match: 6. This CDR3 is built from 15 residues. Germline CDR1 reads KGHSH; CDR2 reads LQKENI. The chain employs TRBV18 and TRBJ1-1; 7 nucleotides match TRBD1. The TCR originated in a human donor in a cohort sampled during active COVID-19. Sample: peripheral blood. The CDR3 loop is CASSPPMAGGTEAFF. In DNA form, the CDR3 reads TGTGCCAGCTCACCACCGATGGCAGGGGGTACTGAAGCTTTCTTT.